The TCR beta chain described here comes from a study of cytomegalovirus exposure and HLA in healthy donors. Study conclusions and caveats: Previous analysis showed most TCR beta V segments were productive about 87% or about 30% of the time. The study flagged fewer than 200 TCR beta chains as cytomegalovirus-associated. In a later analysis, about 17,000 TCR beta sequences were associated with HLA alleles at 0.05 false discovery rate.

The germline V gene encodes CDR1 GTSNPN and CDR2 SVGIG (reference sequence). Trimming took 4 bases from V and 4 from J; bases not matched to a gene: 11. The CDR3 consists of 15 residues. Points on this clone: Its cognate antigen is unknown.

In nominal health when sampled, donors likely had unrecorded immune exposures nonetheless. Both 60 Vbeta primers and 13 Jbeta primers went into the PCR. Data came from immunoSEQ multiplex PCR; TCRdb stores just in-frame clones and leaves some out. The top ten hold approximately 10% of the sample, which has 100,000 to 150,000 clones, roughly 75% seen once. V gene TRBV30 combines with J gene TRBJ2-3; 7 nucleotides line up with TRBD1. The specimen sequenced was PBMCs. The TCR comes from a man aged 25-40 years in good health and CMV-seropositive. For the CDR3, the DNA is TGTGCCTGGATAAAAAAACAGGGGTTGTCAGATACGCAGTATTTT. Its translation: CAWIKKQGLSDTQYF. Filled out from reference TRBV30 and TRBJ2-3, the complete variable domain reads SQTIHQWPATLVQPVGSPLSLECTVEGTSNPNLYWYRQAAGRGLQLLFYSVGIGQISSEVPQNLSASRPQDRQFILSSKKLLLSDSGFYLCAWIKKQGLSDTQYFGPGTRLTVL.